These T cell receptor beta chains were read from a single sample in a study of cytomegalovirus exposure and HLA in healthy donors. TCRdb keeps only in-frame clones here, not all; method: immunoSEQ multiplex PCR. Of approximately 100,000 clones in the sample, about 80% were seen once. The sequenced sample was PBMCs. The receptor set was obtained from a man aged 50 to 60 in good health and CMV-seropositive. The CDR3 runs from the conserved cysteine through the conserved F or W. Fields, in order: V gene, clone size, J gene, D gene, CDR3 DNA, CDR3 protein. A D gene is named only where the DNA matches it firmly. Clone size appears in some rows only: once, few, many, or a class for an expanded clone.

V: TRBV5-1; size: .; J: TRBJ2-5; D: TRBD2; DNA: TGCGCCAGCAGCTTGACGGGGGGACAAGAGACCCAGTACTTC; CDR3: CASSLTGGQETQYF
V: TRBV9; size: .; J: TRBJ2-1; D: TRBD2; DNA: TGTGCCAGCAGCACCGGACTAGAGGTGTTCTTC; CDR3: CASSTGLEVFF
V: TRBV9; size: .; J: TRBJ2-1; D: TRBD1; DNA: TGTGCCAGCAGCCAAGGACAGGGTAGGACCAATGAGCAGTTCTTC; CDR3: CASSQGQGRTNEQFF
V: TRBV5-1; size: .; J: TRBJ2-2; D: .; DNA: TGCGCCAGCAGGCCTACAGGGCTAGCCACCGGGGAGCTGTTTTTT; CDR3: CASRPTGLATGELFF
V: TRBV7-3; size: .; J: TRBJ2-2; D: .; DNA: TGTGCCAGCAGCTTAGATCCCCCGGGCAGGGGGAACACCGGGGAGCTGTTTTTT; CDR3: CASSLDPPGRGNTGELFF
V: TRBV7-9; size: few; J: TRBJ2-1; D: .; DNA: TGTGCCAGCAGCTTCGACGGCGGGATAAACAATGAGCAGTTCTTC; CDR3: CASSFDGGINNEQFF
V: TRBV6-1; size: .; J: TRBJ2-2; D: .; DNA: TGTGCCAGCAGTTATCCGTCCACCGGGGAGCTGTTTTTT; CDR3: CASSYPSTGELFF
V: TRBV15; size: .; J: TRBJ2-7; D: .; DNA: TGTGCCACCAGCAGAGATGAGGGCAGGAGCTCCTACGAGCAGTACTTC; CDR3: CATSRDEGRSSYEQYF
V: TRBV6-6; size: .; J: TRBJ2-4; D: TRBD1; DNA: TGTGCCAGCAGTTGGGGGACAGGGCAGGACATTCAGTACTTC; CDR3: CASSWGTGQDIQYF
V: TRBV6-1; size: .; J: TRBJ2-7; D: TRBD1; DNA: TGTGCCAGCAGAGGGCAGGGGGCCTACGAGCAGTACTTC; CDR3: CASRGQGAYEQYF
V: TRBV25-1; size: few; J: TRBJ2-1; D: TRBD1; DNA: TGTGCCAGCAGTGAATCCGGGACAGGGCTCTACAATGAGCAGTTCTTC; CDR3: CASSESGTGLYNEQFF
V: TRBV9; size: .; J: TRBJ2-1; D: TRBD2; DNA: TGTGCCAGCAGCACACCCCAAGCGGGAGGGATCTACAATGAGCAGTTCTTC; CDR3: CASSTPQAGGIYNEQFF
V: TRBV27; size: .; J: TRBJ2-5; D: TRBD2; DNA: TGCGCCAGCAGTCCGGGACTAGCGGGAGGGCTGGGAGAGACCCAGTACTTC; CDR3: CASSPGLAGGLGETQYF
V: TRBV5-1; size: .; J: TRBJ2-3; D: TRBD2; DNA: TGCGCCAGCAGCACACAAGCGGGGGGGCCCACAGATACGCAGTATTTT; CDR3: CASSTQAGGPTDTQYF